Below are 5 T cell receptor beta chains sequenced from a single sample in a study of shared clonotypes between healthy human individuals. Using immunoSEQ multiplex PCR, the repertoire was profiled, and TCRdb retains in-frame clones only, with some absent. The sample consists of 2 million to 2.5 million clones, around 92% of them appearing once. Sequenced input: naive CD4+ T cells from PBMCs. Subset indicated: CD45RA+ positively selected. All receptors come from a man aged 18 to 35 in good health. Some clones in this sample may be carry-over from other donors' samples.

This chain links TRBV28 with TRBJ1-5; tentatively, D is TRBD1 (6 bases). Germline lookup yields CDR1 MDHEN and CDR2 SYDVKM. This CDR3 spans 16 amino acids. V was trimmed by 6 bases and J by 2 bases, leaving 17 bases between them. Written as DNA, the CDR3 is TGTGCCAGCAGCTTGACAGGCGGAAACGGCAATCAGCCCCAGCATTTT. Protein product: CASSLTGGNGNQPQHF.

Here the CDR3 DNA reads TGTGCCAGCAGCCTGACAGGGAGAGGATCCTACAATGAGCAGTTCTTC. Translated, it gives CASSLTGRGSYNEQFF. The chain links TRBV28 to TRBJ2-1; 7 nucleotides agree with TRBD1. V lost 6 bases to trimming and J lost 1 base; unmatched junction nucleotides: 9. This CDR3 has 16 amino acids. From germline, CDR1 is MDHEN and CDR2 SYDVKM.

J is TRBJ1-1 and V is TRBV27; a weak D match, TRBD1 (6 bases). The CDR3 runs 13 residues. Deletions cut 3 bases from V and 7 bases from J, with 12 bases between. Per the germline V gene, CDR1 is MNHEY and CDR2 is SMNVEV (reference sequence). CDR3 bases: TGTGCCAGCAGTTTTCGTGGGACAAGTGAAGCTTTCTTT. Translating it yields CASSFRGTSEAFF.

The chain recombines TRBV29-1 with TRBJ2-5; 8 bases agree with TRBD1. The CDR3 is made up of 16 amino acids. The germline CDR1 and CDR2 sequences are SQVTM and ANQGSEA. Unmatched junction bases numbered 16, after V lost 7 bases and J lost 3 bases. CDR3 in amino acids: CSAEYRTGSTKETQYF. CDR3 nucleotides: TGCAGCGCCGAATATAGGACAGGGTCTACGAAAGAGACCCAGTACTTC.

This chain uses TRBV4-1 with TRBJ2-7; D may be TRBD1 (7 bases). The germline V gene encodes CDR1 MGHRA and CDR2 YSYEKL. This CDR3 has 16 amino acids. V was cut by 1 base and J by 4 bases, with 17 bases left in between. The CDR3: CASSQGRVQGGYEQYF. For the CDR3, the DNA is TGCGCCAGCAGCCAAGGGCGGGTCCAGGGGGGTTACGAGCAGTACTTC.